The subject of this entry is one T cell receptor (beta chain). Its specificity is not known. The sample originates from a study of T cells in localized non-small cell lung cancer. Overall study findings and caveats: The study linked higher blood T cell density to longer overall survival.

Libraries were prepared by immunoSEQ multiplex PCR; TCRdb keeps only in-frame clonotypes and omits some of them. The table has 15,000 to 20,000 clones, around 88% seen once. Germline V lookup: CDR1 ENHRY, CDR2 SYGVKD. Trimming cost V 10 bases and J 3 bases; bases outside gene matches: 6. The CDR3 covers 13 residues. The source was peripheral blood, collected before any cancer treatment. The chain joins TRBV10-3 to TRBJ1-5; 7 nucleotides match TRBD1. The source is a male donor at least 60 years old with stage III lung adenocarcinoma. As DNA, the CDR3 is TGTGCCACCGGCCAGGGGGACAATCAGCCCCAGCATTTT. Protein product: CATGQGDNQPQHF.